The rows below give T cell receptor beta chains drawn from one sample of a study of cytomegalovirus exposure and HLA in healthy donors. Data came from immunoSEQ multiplex PCR; TCRdb stores just in-frame clones and leaves some out. The sample has around 130,000 clones, around 80% seen once; the top ten hold 2% to 3%. The sequencing input was PBMCs. The receptor source for this set is a man aged 45 to 65 in good health and CMV-seronegative. The CDR3 runs from the conserved cysteine through the conserved F or W. A D gene is named only where the DNA matches it firmly. Rows may omit the clone size; those that give it use once, few, many or a size class.

V	J	D	size	CDR3	DNA
TRBV9	TRBJ2-3	TRBD2	NA	CASSLAGDTDTQYF	TGTGCCAGCAGCCTAGCGGGGGACACAGATACGCAGTATTTT
TRBV4-2	TRBJ1-4	NA	few	CASSQEDRYRDDEKLFF	TGTGCCAGCAGCCAGGAAGATAGGTACAGGGATGATGAAAAACTGTTTTTT
TRBV5-8	TRBJ2-7	TRBD1	NA	CASSTGQGGTYEQYF	TGTGCCAGCAGCACAGGACAGGGGGGGACCTACGAGCAGTACTTC
TRBV11-2	TRBJ1-4	TRBD1	NA	CASSQGQGHEKLFF	TGTGCCAGCAGCCAGGGACAGGGTCATGAAAAACTGTTTTTT
TRBV5-6	TRBJ2-5	TRBD1	NA	CASSLYPDRGRFETQYF	TGTGCCAGCAGCTTGTACCCTGACAGGGGGCGATTTGAGACCCAGTACTTC
TRBV10-1	TRBJ1-1	NA	NA	CASSERGIPEAFF	TGCGCCAGCAGTGAGCGGGGGATCCCTGAAGCTTTCTTT
TRBV7-2	TRBJ2-7	NA	NA	CASSLGRVSLGEQYF	TGTGCCAGCAGCTTAGGACGGGTCAGTTTGGGTGAGCAGTACTTC
TRBV2	TRBJ2-7	NA	NA	CASSPDRWSSYEQYF	TGTGCCAGCAGTCCTGACAGGTGGAGCTCCTACGAGCAGTACTTC
TRBV4-1	TRBJ1-6	TRBD1	NA	CASSQMDRASSPLHF	TGCGCCAGCAGCCAGATGGACAGGGCGAGTTCACCCCTCCACTTT
TRBV29-1	TRBJ2-1	NA	NA	CSVAAEGREQFF	TGCAGCGTTGCCGCGGAGGGGCGGGAGCAGTTCTTC
TRBV10-1	TRBJ2-7	NA	NA	CASSDSPYEQYF	TGCGCCAGCAGTGATAGCCCCTACGAGCAGTACTTC
TRBV4-1	TRBJ2-7	NA	NA	CASSLSSYLSSYEQYF	TGCGCCAGCAGCCTATCTAGCTACCTTAGCTCCTACGAGCAGTACTTC
TRBV6-5	TRBJ1-2	NA	NA	CASSYLGHSYGYTF	TGTGCCAGCAGTTATCTCGGACACTCCTATGGCTACACCTTC
TRBV6-5	TRBJ2-7	TRBD2	NA	CASSYRRGSSYEQYF	TGTGCCAGCAGTTACAGGCGGGGGAGCTCCTACGAGCAGTACTTC
TRBV27	TRBJ2-4	TRBD1	NA	CASSDTGTGEYF	TGTGCCAGCAGTGACACCGGGACAGGTGAATACTTC
TRBV11-2	TRBJ1-2	NA	NA	CASSYYPAGNGYTF	TGTGCCAGCAGCTATTACCCGGCAGGCAATGGCTACACCTTC
TRBV6-1	TRBJ1-3	NA	NA	CASSEVPPGQGGNTIYF	TGTGCCAGCAGTGAAGTACCCCCCGGGCAGGGGGGAAACACCATATATTTT
TRBV5-1	TRBJ1-2	NA	NA	CASSLDPEPTAYGYTF	TGCGCCAGCAGCTTGGACCCCGAACCGACAGCCTATGGCTACACCTTC
TRBV7-2	TRBJ2-1	TRBD2	NA	CASSLERGGYNEQFF	TGTGCCAGCAGCTTAGAGCGGGGGGGTTACAATGAGCAGTTCTTC
TRBV27	TRBJ2-5	NA	once	CASSPTGEETQYF	TGTGCCAGCAGTCCAACGGGGGAAGAGACCCAGTACTTC
TRBV7-9	TRBJ1-1	NA	NA	CASTLERNTEAFF	TGTGCCAGCACCTTAGAGAGGAACACTGAAGCTTTCTTT
TRBV4-2	TRBJ2-1	NA	NA	CASSQGDRTYNEQFF	TGTGCCAGCAGCCAGGGAGACAGGACCTACAATGAGCAGTTCTTC
TRBV18	TRBJ1-5	TRBD1	NA	CASSTSQGGGQPQHF	TGTGCCAGCTCTACGTCCCAGGGGGGAGGTCAGCCCCAGCATTTT
TRBV7-3	TRBJ1-1	NA	NA	CASSQSSGTEAFF	TGTGCCAGCAGCCAGTCCTCGGGGACTGAAGCTTTCTTT
TRBV6-1	TRBJ1-3	NA	NA	CASSESGGRNTIYF	TGTGCCAGCAGTGAAAGCGGAGGGAGAAACACCATATATTTT
TRBV4-2	TRBJ2-5	TRBD2	NA	CASSQDLAGIQETQYF	TGTGCCAGCAGCCAAGATCTAGCGGGAATACAAGAGACCCAGTACTTC
TRBV7-9	TRBJ2-4	NA	NA	CASSTGYRGNIQYF	TGTGCCAGCAGTACTGGATATCGGGGAAACATTCAGTACTTC
TRBV2	TRBJ2-7	NA	NA	CASSEGGTESYEQYF	TGTGCCAGCAGTGAGGGCGGGACAGAGTCCTACGAGCAGTACTTC
TRBV4-1	TRBJ2-1	TRBD2	NA	CASSQRSGGALTEFF	TGCGCCAGCAGCCAAAGGAGCGGGGGGGCCTTGACGGAGTTCTTC
TRBV4-3	TRBJ2-7	TRBD1	NA	CASSQEPGQGGYEQYF	TGCGCCAGCAGCCAAGAGCCGGGACAGGGGGGCTACGAGCAGTACTTC
TRBV27	TRBJ1-2	TRBD1	NA	CASSFRDRGRSGYTF	TGTGCCAGCAGTTTTCGGGACAGGGGAAGAAGTGGCTACACCTTC
TRBV5-1	TRBJ1-2	NA	few	CASSFGAGGSGYTF	TGCGCCAGCAGCTTCGGGGCGGGAGGCTCTGGCTACACCTTC
TRBV5-1	TRBJ1-5	NA	NA	CASSLFPGGQPQHF	TGCGCCAGCAGCTTGTTCCCCGGGGGTCAGCCCCAGCATTTT
TRBV5-4	TRBJ2-3	NA	NA	CASSFGQPNTDTQYF	TGTGCCAGCAGCTTTGGACAGCCGAACACAGATACGCAGTATTTT
TRBV5-4	TRBJ1-3	NA	NA	CASSLATVSNTIYF	TGTGCCAGCAGCTTGGCCACGGTTTCTAACACCATATATTTT
TRBV10-2	TRBJ1-1	NA	NA	CASIGQPNTEAFF	TGCGCCAGCATTGGACAGCCGAACACTGAAGCTTTCTTT
TRBV29-1	TRBJ2-7	TRBD1	NA	CSVVAQGDDEQYF	TGCAGCGTTGTTGCCCAGGGGGACGACGAGCAGTACTTC
TRBV7-8	TRBJ1-5	TRBD1	NA	CASSWTTGGSGNQPQHF	TGTGCCAGCAGCTGGACCACAGGGGGCTCAGGCAATCAGCCCCAGCATTTT
TRBV25-1	TRBJ2-7	TRBD1	NA	CASSEAETGGNEQYF	TGTGCCAGCAGTGAGGCCGAGACAGGGGGGAACGAGCAGTACTTC
TRBV7-2	TRBJ1-1	NA	NA	CASRDTSSTEAFF	TGTGCCAGCAGGGACACCAGCAGCACTGAAGCTTTCTTT
TRBV5-1	TRBJ2-7	NA	NA	CASSLAGEVAYEQYF	TGCGCCAGCAGCTTGGCCGGAGAGGTAGCCTACGAGCAGTACTTC
TRBV27	TRBJ1-2	TRBD1	NA	CASSFGDRGLVGYTF	TGTGCCAGCAGTTTCGGTGACAGGGGGCTCGTTGGCTACACCTTC
TRBV7-2	TRBJ2-3	NA	NA	CASSQGRVTDTQYF	TGTGCCAGCAGCCAGGGGCGGGTCACAGATACGCAGTATTTT
TRBV7-2	TRBJ1-3	NA	NA	CASSLFSGNTIYF	TGTGCCAGCAGCCTCTTCTCTGGAAACACCATATATTTT
TRBV10-2	TRBJ2-1	TRBD2	NA	CASSELAARYNEQFF	TGCGCCAGCAGTGAACTAGCGGCGCGGTACAATGAGCAGTTCTTC
TRBV7-9	TRBJ2-3	NA	NA	CASSLGLQPDTQYF	TGTGCCAGCAGCTTAGGACTGCAACCAGATACGCAGTATTTT
TRBV9	TRBJ2-1	NA	NA	CASSASGSYYNEQFF	TGTGCCAGCAGCGCATCAGGGTCTTATTACAATGAGCAGTTCTTC
TRBV6-1	TRBJ1-5	NA	NA	CASSVSSNQPQHF	TGTGCCAGCAGTGTCTCTAGCAATCAGCCCCAGCATTTT
TRBV5-4	TRBJ2-5	NA	NA	CASSLPGRETQYF	TGTGCCAGCAGCTTACCAGGAAGAGAGACCCAGTACTTC
TRBV2	TRBJ2-7	NA	few	CASSERVVYEQYF	TGTGCCAGCAGTGAACGGGTGGTCTACGAGCAGTACTTC
TRBV4-3	TRBJ2-7	TRBD1	NA	CASSHRTGSSYEQYF	TGCGCCAGCAGCCATAGGACAGGCAGCTCCTACGAGCAGTACTTC
TRBV11-2	TRBJ2-1	TRBD2	NA	CASSSIDGLAGVAEQFF	TGTGCCAGCAGCTCAATCGACGGACTAGCGGGGGTGGCTGAGCAGTTCTTC
TRBV4-2	TRBJ2-5	TRBD2	NA	CASRRRGGKETQYF	TGTGCCAGCAGGCGGCGGGGGGGGAAAGAGACCCAGTACTTC
TRBV5-4	TRBJ2-5	TRBD2	NA	CASTENVAGGDQETQYF	TGTGCCAGCACCGAAAATGTAGCGGGGGGCGACCAAGAGACCCAGTACTTC
TRBV7-9	TRBJ1-2	TRBD1	NA	CASSLGGGDGYTF	TGTGCCAGCAGCTTAGGAGGGGGCGATGGCTACACCTTC
TRBV30	TRBJ2-5	NA	NA	CAWDWGDQETQYF	TGTGCCTGGGACTGGGGAGACCAAGAGACCCAGTACTTC
TRBV18	TRBJ2-7	TRBD1	NA	CASSLGGQSAYGQYF	TGTGCCAGCTCACTTGGGGGACAGTCCGCTTACGGGCAGTACTTC
TRBV6-5	TRBJ1-2	TRBD1	few	CASSYPGQGSYGYTF	TGTGCCAGCAGTTACCCGGGACAGGGGAGCTATGGCTACACCTTC
TRBV6-1	TRBJ1-2	TRBD1	NA	CASSEAWTGLYGYTF	TGTGCCAGCAGTGAAGCGTGGACAGGGTTATATGGCTACACCTTC
TRBV5-4	TRBJ1-1	NA	few	CASSRKRQAIEQTEAFF	TGTGCCAGCAGCCGGAAGAGACAGGCAATAGAGCAGACTGAAGCTTTCTTT